This entry features one T cell receptor beta chain sequence. The assay was immunoSEQ multiplex PCR, and TCRdb's table has in-frame clones only and misses some. In the table there are about 2 million clones, roughly 95% of which are singletons. This sample stems from a study of shared clonotypes between healthy human individuals. Germline V gene data show CDR1 as SGHTA and CDR2 as FQGNSA. V was cut by 2 bases and J by 1 base, with 14 bases left in between. CDR3 size: 16 residues. Sequenced: naive CD4+ T cells sorted from blood. Regarding subset: CD45RA+ positively selected. The clonotype originates from a young man in good health. J is TRBJ1-1 and V is TRBV7-2; no clear D gene. The CDR3 nucleotides are TGTGCCAGCAGCTTATACGTGAGGTCGGGGAACACTGAAGCTTTCTTT. It encodes CASSLYVRSGNTEAFF.